This TCR beta chain was recovered during a study of T cells in narcolepsy. From germline, CDR1 is GTSNPN and CDR2 SVGIG (reference sequence). The CDR3 has 13 amino acids. Trimming removed 4 bases from V and 4 bases from J, with 13 bases in between. TCRdb keeps only in-frame clones here, not all; method: immunoSEQ multiplex PCR. The table lists around 30,000 clones, roughly 80% of them singletons. The specimen sequenced was memory (CD45RA-) CD4+ T cells from blood. The receptor's source is a human donor in good health. This chain uses TRBV30 with TRBJ1-1, with unresolved D. The CDR3 loop is CAWTPTFATEAFF. DNA for the CDR3: TGTGCCTGGACCCCGACATTTGCCACTGAAGCTTTCTTT.